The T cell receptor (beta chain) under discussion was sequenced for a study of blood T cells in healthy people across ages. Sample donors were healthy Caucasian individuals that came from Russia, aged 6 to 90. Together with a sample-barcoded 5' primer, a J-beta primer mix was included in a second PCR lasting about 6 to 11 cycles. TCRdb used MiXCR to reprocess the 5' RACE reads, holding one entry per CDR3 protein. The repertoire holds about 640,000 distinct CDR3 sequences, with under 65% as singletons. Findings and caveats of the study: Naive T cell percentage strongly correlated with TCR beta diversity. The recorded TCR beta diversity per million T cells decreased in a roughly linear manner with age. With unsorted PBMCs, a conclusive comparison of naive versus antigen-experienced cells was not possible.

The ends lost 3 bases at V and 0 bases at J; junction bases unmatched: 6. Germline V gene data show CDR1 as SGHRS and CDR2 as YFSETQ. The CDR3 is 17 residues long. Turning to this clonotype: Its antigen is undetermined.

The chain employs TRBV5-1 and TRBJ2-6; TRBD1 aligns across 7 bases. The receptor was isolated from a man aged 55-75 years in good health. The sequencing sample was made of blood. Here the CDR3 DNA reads TGCGCCAGCAGCTCCGGGACAGCACTCTCTGGGGCCAACGTCCTGACTTTC. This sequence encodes CASSSGTALSGANVLTF. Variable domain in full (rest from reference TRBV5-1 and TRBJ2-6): KAGVTQTPRYLIKTRGQQVTLSCSPISGHRSVSWYQQTPGQGLQFLFEYFSETQRNKGNFPGRFSGRQFSNSRSEMNVSTLELGDSALYLCASSSGTALSGANVLTFGAGSRLTVL.